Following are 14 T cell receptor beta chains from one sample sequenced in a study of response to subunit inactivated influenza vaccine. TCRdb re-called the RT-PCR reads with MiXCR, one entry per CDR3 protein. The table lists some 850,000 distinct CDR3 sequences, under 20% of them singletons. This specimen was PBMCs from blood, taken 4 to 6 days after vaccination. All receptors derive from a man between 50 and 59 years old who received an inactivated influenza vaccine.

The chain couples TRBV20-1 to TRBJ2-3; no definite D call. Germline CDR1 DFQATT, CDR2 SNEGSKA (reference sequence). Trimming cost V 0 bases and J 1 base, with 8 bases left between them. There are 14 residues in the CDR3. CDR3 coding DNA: TGCAGTGCTAGAGATTTGGGCGGCACAGATACGCAGTATTTT. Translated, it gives CSARDLGGTDTQYF.

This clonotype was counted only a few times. The CDR3 DNA is TGTGCCAGCAGTTACGAATCTAGCTCTGGAAACACCATATATTTT. It is translated as CASSYESSSGNTIYF. This sequence joins TRBV6-5 and TRBJ1-3; no reliable D call. This CDR3 comprises 15 residues. The V end lost 2 bases, the J end lost 0 bases, and 8 bases lay between the germline ends. Per germline, CDR1 MNHEY and CDR2 SVGAGI.

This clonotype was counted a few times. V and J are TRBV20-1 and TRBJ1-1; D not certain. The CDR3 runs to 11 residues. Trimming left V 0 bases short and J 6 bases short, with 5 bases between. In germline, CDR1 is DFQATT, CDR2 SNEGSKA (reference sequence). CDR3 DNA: TGCAGTGCTAGAGACGGGGCTGAAGCTTTCTTT. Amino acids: CSARDGAEAFF.

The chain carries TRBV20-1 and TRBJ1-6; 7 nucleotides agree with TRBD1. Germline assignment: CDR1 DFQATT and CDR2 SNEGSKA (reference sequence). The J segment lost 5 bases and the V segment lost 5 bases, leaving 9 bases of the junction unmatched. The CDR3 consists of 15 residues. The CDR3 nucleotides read TGCAGTGCTCCTTTTCGACAGGGTGATAATTCACCCCTCCACTTT. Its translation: CSAPFRQGDNSPLHF.

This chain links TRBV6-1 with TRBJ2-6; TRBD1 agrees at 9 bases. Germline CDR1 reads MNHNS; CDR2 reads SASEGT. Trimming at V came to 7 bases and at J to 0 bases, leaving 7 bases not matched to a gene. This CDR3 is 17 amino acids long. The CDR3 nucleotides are TGTGCCAGCACGCCTGGACAGGGGCACTCTGGGGCCAACGTCCTGACTTTC. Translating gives CASTPGQGHSGANVLTF.

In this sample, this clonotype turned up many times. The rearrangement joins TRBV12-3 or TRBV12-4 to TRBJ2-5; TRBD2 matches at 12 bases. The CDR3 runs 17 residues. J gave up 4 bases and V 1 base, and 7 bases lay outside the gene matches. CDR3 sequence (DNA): TGTGCCAGCAGTTTAGATTGGCCTAGCGGGGGGGGAGAGACCCAGTACTTC. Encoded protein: CASSLDWPSGGGETQYF.

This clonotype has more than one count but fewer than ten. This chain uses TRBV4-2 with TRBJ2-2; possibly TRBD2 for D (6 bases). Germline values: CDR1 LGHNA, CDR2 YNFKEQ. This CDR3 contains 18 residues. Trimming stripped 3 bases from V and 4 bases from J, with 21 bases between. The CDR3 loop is CASSQDTAGLHITGELFF. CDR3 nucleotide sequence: TGTGCCAGCAGCCAGGATACCGCCGGACTACACATCACCGGGGAGCTGTTTTTT.

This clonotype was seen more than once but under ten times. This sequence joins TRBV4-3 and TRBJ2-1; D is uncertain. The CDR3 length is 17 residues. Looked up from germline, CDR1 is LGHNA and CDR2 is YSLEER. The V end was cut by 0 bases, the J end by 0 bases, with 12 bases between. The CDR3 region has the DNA TGCGCCAGCAGCCAAGATTTGGCCCAGAGCTCCTACAATGAGCAGTTCTTC. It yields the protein CASSQDLAQSSYNEQFF.

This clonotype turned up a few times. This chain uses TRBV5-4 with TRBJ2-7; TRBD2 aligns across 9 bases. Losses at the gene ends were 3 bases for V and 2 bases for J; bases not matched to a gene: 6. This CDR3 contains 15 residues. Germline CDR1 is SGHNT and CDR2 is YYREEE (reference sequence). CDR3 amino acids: CASSSLAGETYEQYF. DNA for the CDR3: TGTGCCAGCAGCTCCTTAGCGGGGGAGACCTACGAGCAGTACTTC.

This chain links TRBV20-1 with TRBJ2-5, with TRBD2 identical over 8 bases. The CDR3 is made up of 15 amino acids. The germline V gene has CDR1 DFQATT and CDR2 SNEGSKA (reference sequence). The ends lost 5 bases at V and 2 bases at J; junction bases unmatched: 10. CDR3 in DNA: TGCAGTGCTCCACCTCCACTAGCGGCGCAAGAGACCCAGTACTTC. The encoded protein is CSAPPPLAAQETQYF.

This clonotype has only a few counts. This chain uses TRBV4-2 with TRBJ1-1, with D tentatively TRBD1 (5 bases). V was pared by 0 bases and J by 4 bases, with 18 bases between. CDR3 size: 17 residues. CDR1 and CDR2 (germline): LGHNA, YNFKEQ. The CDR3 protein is CASSQDSNQGGGTEAFF. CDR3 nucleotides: TGTGCCAGCAGCCAAGATTCAAATCAGGGAGGCGGCACTGAAGCTTTCTTT.

CDR3: CASSIGQGVREQYF. The CDR3 nucleotides read TGTGCCAGCAGTATCGGACAGGGAGTTCGGGAGCAGTACTTC. The chain joins TRBV6-1 to TRBJ2-7; 8 positions agree with TRBD1. Germline V gene lookup returns CDR1 MNHNS and CDR2 SASEGT. This CDR3 has 14 residues. Germline trimming cut 5 bases from V and 7 bases from J; bases unmatched to any gene: 10.

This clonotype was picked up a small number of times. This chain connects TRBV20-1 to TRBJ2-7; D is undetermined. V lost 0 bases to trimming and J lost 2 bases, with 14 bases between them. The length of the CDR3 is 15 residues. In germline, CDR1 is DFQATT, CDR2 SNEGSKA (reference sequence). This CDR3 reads CSARDSRSTAYEQYF. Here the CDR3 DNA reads TGCAGTGCTAGAGATAGTCGAAGCACGGCCTACGAGCAGTACTTC.

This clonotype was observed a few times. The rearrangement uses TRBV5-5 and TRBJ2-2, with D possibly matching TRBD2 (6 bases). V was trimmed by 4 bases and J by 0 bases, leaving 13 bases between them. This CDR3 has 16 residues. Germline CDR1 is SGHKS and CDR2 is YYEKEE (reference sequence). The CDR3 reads CASSRGLSANTGELFF. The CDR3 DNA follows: TGTGCCAGCAGCCGGGGACTGTCCGCGAACACCGGGGAGCTGTTTTTT.